Listed below are T cell receptor beta chains from one sample, sequenced in a study of vaccination effects on CD4 cells after COVID-19. The protocol was immunoSEQ multiplex PCR, while the TCRdb copy is restricted to in-frame clones and leaves out a portion. The sample has under 50,000 clones, around 76% seen once. These receptors' targets are unknown. Source: CD4+ T cells from PBMCs cultured without peptide, taken before COVID-19 vaccination. All receptors come from a human donor who had a prior SARS-CoV-2 infection. Both conserved end residues are part of each CDR3. D genes are given only for firm matches. Clone size, where shown, is once, few, many, or a class for clones that have expanded.

v_gene: TRBV12-3/TRBV12-4; abundance: few; j_gene: TRBJ1-5; d_gene: .; CDR3nt: TGTGCCAGCAGTGCCTATAGCAATCAGCCCCAGCATTTT; CDR3aa: CASSAYSNQPQHF
v_gene: TRBV28; abundance: .; j_gene: TRBJ1-6; d_gene: .; CDR3nt: TGTGCCAGCAACAAATCTCGCCTCAGGAGCTCCTATAATTCACCCCTCCACTTT; CDR3aa: CASNKSRLRSSYNSPLHF
v_gene: TRBV11-2; abundance: once; j_gene: TRBJ1-1; d_gene: .; CDR3nt: TGTGCCAGCGGGGGTGGGGCAGCGATGAACACTGAAGCTTTCTTT; CDR3aa: CASGGGAAMNTEAFF
v_gene: TRBV6-1; abundance: once; j_gene: TRBJ2-3; d_gene: .; CDR3nt: TGTGCCAGCAGCGAAGCGCACTTTGTACAGGCCTCCACAGATACGCAGTATTTT; CDR3aa: CASSEAHFVQASTDTQYF
v_gene: TRBV18; abundance: .; j_gene: TRBJ1-4; d_gene: .; CDR3nt: TGTGCCAGCTCACCCCGACAGACCCTTAATGAAAAACTGTTTTTT; CDR3aa: CASSPRQTLNEKLFF
v_gene: TRBV2; abundance: once; j_gene: TRBJ2-4; d_gene: .; CDR3nt: TGTGCCAGCAGTGAAGATGGAGTTTTCCCTCAGTACTTC; CDR3aa: CASSEDGVFPQYF
v_gene: TRBV7-3; abundance: .; j_gene: TRBJ2-1; d_gene: .; CDR3nt: TGTGCCAGCAGCTTTCCGAATGGTAATGAGCAGTTCTTC; CDR3aa: CASSFPNGNEQFF
v_gene: TRBV7-9; abundance: few; j_gene: TRBJ2-1; d_gene: TRBD2; CDR3nt: TGTGCCAGCAGCTTAGGTACTAGCGGGGGCTCCTACAATGAGCAGTTCTTC; CDR3aa: CASSLGTSGGSYNEQFF
v_gene: TRBV11-2; abundance: .; j_gene: TRBJ2-5; d_gene: .; CDR3nt: TGTGCCAGCAGTTCTGGAGTGTTCGACAGCCTGGAAGAGACCCAGTACTTC; CDR3aa: CASSSGVFDSLEETQYF
v_gene: TRBV30; abundance: .; j_gene: TRBJ2-3; d_gene: TRBD2; CDR3nt: TGTGCCTGGACTGAGGGACTAAGCCACGTGGATACGCAGTATTTT; CDR3aa: CAWTEGLSHVDTQYF
v_gene: TRBV6-6; abundance: .; j_gene: TRBJ2-1; d_gene: .; CDR3nt: TGTGCCAGCAGTTACGGACCTTCGGGTGAGCAGTTCTTC; CDR3aa: CASSYGPSGEQFF
v_gene: TRBV7-2; abundance: .; j_gene: TRBJ1-4; d_gene: .; CDR3nt: TGTGCCAGCAGCTTAATGGGGACGGATAATGAAAAACTGTTTTTT; CDR3aa: CASSLMGTDNEKLFF
v_gene: TRBV28; abundance: once; j_gene: TRBJ1-1; d_gene: .; CDR3nt: TGTGCCAGCAACCGTCAGGGTTTTTGGACTGAAGCTTTCTTT; CDR3aa: CASNRQGFWTEAFF
v_gene: TRBV9; abundance: .; j_gene: TRBJ2-3; d_gene: TRBD1; CDR3nt: TGTGCCAGCAGCGCCAACAGGGGGTATACGCAGTATTTT; CDR3aa: CASSANRGYTQYF
v_gene: TRBV18; abundance: few; j_gene: TRBJ1-3; d_gene: .; CDR3nt: TGTGCCAGCTCACCACCATCGGGGAGGGACACCATATATTTT; CDR3aa: CASSPPSGRDTIYF
v_gene: TRBV24-1; abundance: .; j_gene: TRBJ2-1; d_gene: TRBD1; CDR3nt: TGTGCCACCAGTGATTTCAGGGGGCGACGGTTCTTC; CDR3aa: CATSDFRGRRFF
v_gene: TRBV7-2; abundance: .; j_gene: TRBJ2-3; d_gene: .; CDR3nt: TGTGCCAGCAGCTTAGAGACGGGGGTTACGCAGTATTTT; CDR3aa: CASSLETGVTQYF
v_gene: TRBV7-9; abundance: .; j_gene: TRBJ2-3; d_gene: .; CDR3nt: TGTGCCAGCACCCCAAGGACGGACGTTTGGGGTACGCAGTATTTT; CDR3aa: CASTPRTDVWGTQYF
v_gene: TRBV20-1; abundance: .; j_gene: TRBJ2-1; d_gene: .; CDR3nt: TGCAGTGCTAGTGGTTCCTCCTACAATGAGCAGTTCTTC; CDR3aa: CSASGSSYNEQFF
v_gene: TRBV18; abundance: .; j_gene: TRBJ2-5; d_gene: .; CDR3nt: TGTGCCAGCTCACCACCCGCGAGGGCGCAAGAGACCCAGTACTTC; CDR3aa: CASSPPARAQETQYF
v_gene: TRBV6-6; abundance: few; j_gene: TRBJ2-7; d_gene: .; CDR3nt: TGTGCCAGCAGTCCGGATAGGTGGCACGAGCAGTACTTC; CDR3aa: CASSPDRWHEQYF
v_gene: TRBV5-1; abundance: once; j_gene: TRBJ1-5; d_gene: .; CDR3nt: TGCGCCAGCAGCACCGACGGACAGAGCAATCAGCCCCAGCATTTT; CDR3aa: CASSTDGQSNQPQHF
v_gene: TRBV7-2; abundance: once; j_gene: TRBJ2-3; d_gene: TRBD1; CDR3nt: TGTGCCAGCAGCTCAAAGGACAGGGACCCTATGTGGGATACGCAGTATTTT; CDR3aa: CASSSKDRDPMWDTQYF
v_gene: TRBV24-1; abundance: .; j_gene: TRBJ2-2; d_gene: .; CDR3nt: TGTGCCACCAGGATGGGGGGGGCGTCCAGCGGGGAGCTGTTTTTT; CDR3aa: CATRMGGASSGELFF
v_gene: TRBV5-1; abundance: few; j_gene: TRBJ2-1; d_gene: TRBD2; CDR3nt: TGCGCCAGCAGCTTGGCGGGGGGGCGCTACAATGAGCAGTTCTTC; CDR3aa: CASSLAGGRYNEQFF
v_gene: TRBV18; abundance: few; j_gene: TRBJ2-7; d_gene: .; CDR3nt: TGTGCCAGCTCACCACCCTCCTACGAGCAGTACTTC; CDR3aa: CASSPPSYEQYF
v_gene: TRBV5-1; abundance: .; j_gene: TRBJ1-1; d_gene: .; CDR3nt: TGCGCCAGCAGCTTACACCCGGCAGGGACCACTGAAGCTTTCTTT; CDR3aa: CASSLHPAGTTEAFF
v_gene: TRBV7-2; abundance: .; j_gene: TRBJ2-7; d_gene: .; CDR3nt: TGTGCCAGCAGCTTAGGGGTTAGCTACGAGCAGTACTTC; CDR3aa: CASSLGVSYEQYF
v_gene: TRBV20-1; abundance: .; j_gene: TRBJ1-2; d_gene: .; CDR3nt: TGCAGTGTTAGTCCGGACGACTATGGCTACACCTTC; CDR3aa: CSVSPDDYGYTF
v_gene: TRBV6-5; abundance: .; j_gene: TRBJ1-3; d_gene: TRBD1; CDR3nt: TGTGCCAGCAGATTGGACAGGGTTCCCGGAAACACCATATATTTT; CDR3aa: CASRLDRVPGNTIYF
v_gene: TRBV5-1; abundance: few; j_gene: TRBJ2-7; d_gene: TRBD2; CDR3nt: TGCGCCAGCCGTCGACTAGCGGGGATCTACGAGCAGTACTTC; CDR3aa: CASRRLAGIYEQYF
v_gene: TRBV7-2; abundance: .; j_gene: TRBJ2-1; d_gene: .; CDR3nt: TGTGCCAGCAGCTTAGCGCTAGAATACAATGAGCAGTTCTTC; CDR3aa: CASSLALEYNEQFF
v_gene: TRBV3-1/TRBV3-2; abundance: .; j_gene: TRBJ2-7; d_gene: .; CDR3nt: TGTGCCAGCAGCCATCAGGGCGGCTACGAGCAGTACTTC; CDR3aa: CASSHQGGYEQYF
v_gene: TRBV6-6; abundance: few; j_gene: TRBJ1-5; d_gene: .; CDR3nt: TGTGCCAGCAGGCCAGCCGGTGGATCCCAGCATTTT; CDR3aa: CASRPAGGSQHF
v_gene: TRBV5-1; abundance: .; j_gene: TRBJ2-5; d_gene: .; CDR3nt: TGCGCCAGCAGCTTTAATGGGGGGGCCGGAGAGACCCAGTACTTC; CDR3aa: CASSFNGGAGETQYF
v_gene: TRBV11-3; abundance: .; j_gene: TRBJ2-7; d_gene: .; CDR3nt: TGTGCCAGCAGCTCAAAAGGGACGCACTACGAGCAGTACTTC; CDR3aa: CASSSKGTHYEQYF
v_gene: TRBV6-1; abundance: .; j_gene: TRBJ2-6; d_gene: TRBD2; CDR3nt: TGTGCCAGCAGTGGACTAGCGGGGGGGCCCTCTGGGGCCAACGTCCTGACTTTC; CDR3aa: CASSGLAGGPSGANVLTF
v_gene: TRBV9; abundance: few; j_gene: TRBJ2-7; d_gene: .; CDR3nt: TGTGCCAGCAGCGTAGACTCGGGATTGGGGTACGAGCAGTACTTC; CDR3aa: CASSVDSGLGYEQYF
v_gene: TRBV27; abundance: .; j_gene: TRBJ2-3; d_gene: TRBD2; CDR3nt: TGTGCCAGCAGTGGGGGAGCGGGAGGGCCGACAGATACGCAGTATTTT; CDR3aa: CASSGGAGGPTDTQYF
v_gene: TRBV3-1/TRBV3-2; abundance: .; j_gene: TRBJ2-1; d_gene: .; CDR3nt: TGTGCCAGCAGCCACCCGACTCTCCCGTACAATGAGCAGTTCTTC; CDR3aa: CASSHPTLPYNEQFF
v_gene: TRBV6-6; abundance: .; j_gene: TRBJ1-5; d_gene: .; CDR3nt: TGTGCCAGCAGCCCAGGGGACGGCAATCAGCCCCAGCATTTT; CDR3aa: CASSPGDGNQPQHF
v_gene: TRBV5-1; abundance: .; j_gene: TRBJ2-1; d_gene: TRBD2; CDR3nt: TGCGCCAGCAGCTCCCCGCTGGGAGCGGGGAGCTCCTACAATGAGCAGTTCTTC; CDR3aa: CASSSPLGAGSSYNEQFF
v_gene: TRBV9; abundance: .; j_gene: TRBJ2-1; d_gene: TRBD2; CDR3nt: TGTGCCAGCAGCGGGGGAGCGGGGGCGTACAATGAGCAGTTCTTC; CDR3aa: CASSGGAGAYNEQFF
v_gene: TRBV7-2; abundance: .; j_gene: TRBJ1-2; d_gene: .; CDR3nt: TGTGCCACTATGGCCCGATCGGGGACCTATGGCTACACCTTC; CDR3aa: CATMARSGTYGYTF
v_gene: TRBV5-4; abundance: .; j_gene: TRBJ2-1; d_gene: TRBD1; CDR3nt: TGTGCCAGCAACATCCGTCAGGGGGCTAGGGAGCAGTTCTTC; CDR3aa: CASNIRQGAREQFF
v_gene: TRBV7-3; abundance: .; j_gene: TRBJ2-5; d_gene: TRBD2; CDR3nt: TGTGCCAGCAGCGCGGGGCGGACTAGCGGGAGTGAGACCCAGTACTTC; CDR3aa: CASSAGRTSGSETQYF
v_gene: TRBV7-2; abundance: .; j_gene: TRBJ2-1; d_gene: .; CDR3nt: TGTGCCAGCAGCTTACTAGCTGGTACCTACAATGAGCAGTTCTTC; CDR3aa: CASSLLAGTYNEQFF
v_gene: TRBV3-1/TRBV3-2; abundance: .; j_gene: TRBJ2-1; d_gene: TRBD1; CDR3nt: TGTGCCAGCAGCCGACGACAGGGCGGCAATGAGCAGTTCTTC; CDR3aa: CASSRRQGGNEQFF
v_gene: TRBV2; abundance: .; j_gene: TRBJ2-1; d_gene: TRBD2; CDR3nt: TGTGCCAGCAGTGATAGTGGGGGCGGACTAGCGGGGGGAAAGTCCTACAATGAGCAGTTCTTC; CDR3aa: CASSDSGGGLAGGKSYNEQFF
v_gene: TRBV6-2/TRBV6-3; abundance: .; j_gene: TRBJ1-6; d_gene: TRBD1; CDR3nt: TGTGCCAGCAGTTCGGGACAGGGAGTTTCACCCCTCCACTTT; CDR3aa: CASSSGQGVSPLHF
v_gene: TRBV7-2; abundance: few; j_gene: TRBJ1-5; d_gene: .; CDR3nt: TGTGCCAGCAGCTTTAGTCTCCAGCCCCAGCATTTT; CDR3aa: CASSFSLQPQHF
v_gene: TRBV6-5; abundance: .; j_gene: TRBJ2-3; d_gene: .; CDR3nt: TGTGCCAGCAATCCCGCGGGCGCAGATACGCAGTATTTT; CDR3aa: CASNPAGADTQYF
v_gene: TRBV6-5; abundance: few; j_gene: TRBJ2-2; d_gene: .; CDR3nt: TGTGCCAGCCTTAGGGCTTATACCGGGGAGCTGTTTTTT; CDR3aa: CASLRAYTGELFF
v_gene: TRBV6-2/TRBV6-3; abundance: .; j_gene: TRBJ2-2; d_gene: .; CDR3nt: TGTGCCAGCAGTTACTCGAAAGGATTCCACGGGGAGCTGTTTTTT; CDR3aa: CASSYSKGFHGELFF
v_gene: TRBV25-1; abundance: .; j_gene: TRBJ2-1; d_gene: TRBD2; CDR3nt: TGTGCCAGCGAGCGGGGAGGGAGAGCGGGCGATGAGCAGTTCTTC; CDR3aa: CASERGGRAGDEQFF
v_gene: TRBV19; abundance: few; j_gene: TRBJ2-7; d_gene: .; CDR3nt: TGTGCCAGTAGTATGGGGGGACAATACGAGCAGTACTTC; CDR3aa: CASSMGGQYEQYF
v_gene: TRBV6-5; abundance: .; j_gene: TRBJ1-3; d_gene: .; CDR3nt: TGTGCCAGCAGTCGTCTAAGCTCTGGAAACACCATATATTTT; CDR3aa: CASSRLSSGNTIYF
v_gene: TRBV5-1; abundance: .; j_gene: TRBJ1-2; d_gene: TRBD1; CDR3nt: TGCGCCAGCAGCTTGGCTTCGGGGACAGGGGTCAGCTATGGCTACACCTTC; CDR3aa: CASSLASGTGVSYGYTF
v_gene: TRBV5-1; abundance: .; j_gene: TRBJ2-1; d_gene: TRBD2; CDR3nt: TGCGCCAGCAGGACGGGACTAGCAGGAGAGCAGTTCTTC; CDR3aa: CASRTGLAGEQFF